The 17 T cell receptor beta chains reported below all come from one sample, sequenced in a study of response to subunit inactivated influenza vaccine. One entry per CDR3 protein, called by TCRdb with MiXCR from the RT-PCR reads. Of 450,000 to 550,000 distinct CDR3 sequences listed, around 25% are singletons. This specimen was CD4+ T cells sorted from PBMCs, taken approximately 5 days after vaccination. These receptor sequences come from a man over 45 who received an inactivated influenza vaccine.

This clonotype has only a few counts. The CDR3 is CSARVAGLEKLFF. The CDR3 nucleotides are TGCAGTGCTAGAGTCGCAGGGTTAGAAAAACTGTTTTTT. This chain joins TRBV20-1 and TRBJ1-4, with a weak D call TRBD1 (5 bases). The CDR3 consists of 13 residues. In germline, CDR1 is DFQATT, CDR2 SNEGSKA (reference sequence). Trimming took off 1 base at V and 8 bases at J, with 11 bases between the two ends.

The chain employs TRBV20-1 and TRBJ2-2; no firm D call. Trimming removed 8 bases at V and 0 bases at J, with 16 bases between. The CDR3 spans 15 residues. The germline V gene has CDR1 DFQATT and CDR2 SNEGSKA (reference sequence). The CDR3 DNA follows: TGCAGTTCCCTAGGTGGTAGTGCGAACACCGGGGAGCTGTTTTTT. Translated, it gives CSSLGGSANTGELFF.

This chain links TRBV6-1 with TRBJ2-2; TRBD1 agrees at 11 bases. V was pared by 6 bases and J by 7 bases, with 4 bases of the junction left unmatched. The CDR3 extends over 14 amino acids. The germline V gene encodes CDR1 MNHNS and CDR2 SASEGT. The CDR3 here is CASRWTGGSGELFF. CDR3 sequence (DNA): TGTGCCAGCAGGTGGACAGGGGGCAGCGGGGAGCTGTTTTTT.

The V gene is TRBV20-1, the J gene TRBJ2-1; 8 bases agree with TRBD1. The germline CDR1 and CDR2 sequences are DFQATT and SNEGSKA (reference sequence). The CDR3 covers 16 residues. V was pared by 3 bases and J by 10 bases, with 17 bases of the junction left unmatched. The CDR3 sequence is CSASDTGTGGGEEQFF. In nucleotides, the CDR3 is TGCAGTGCTAGTGACACGGGGACAGGTGGGGGAGAGGAGCAGTTCTTC.

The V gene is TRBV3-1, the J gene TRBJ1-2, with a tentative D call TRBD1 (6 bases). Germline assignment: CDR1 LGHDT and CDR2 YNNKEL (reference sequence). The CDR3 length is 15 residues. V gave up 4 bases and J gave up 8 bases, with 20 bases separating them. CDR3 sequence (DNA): TGTGCCAGCAGCCGGGGGCTCTTCGGAGACAGCGGCTACACCTTC. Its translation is CASSRGLFGDSGYTF.

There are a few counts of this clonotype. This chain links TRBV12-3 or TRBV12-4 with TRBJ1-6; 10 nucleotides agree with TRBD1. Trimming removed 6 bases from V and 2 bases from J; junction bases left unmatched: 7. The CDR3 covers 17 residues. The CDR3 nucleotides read TGTGCCAGCAGCCCCGGGACAGGGGCAACCTATAATTCACCCCTCCACTTT. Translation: CASSPGTGATYNSPLHF.

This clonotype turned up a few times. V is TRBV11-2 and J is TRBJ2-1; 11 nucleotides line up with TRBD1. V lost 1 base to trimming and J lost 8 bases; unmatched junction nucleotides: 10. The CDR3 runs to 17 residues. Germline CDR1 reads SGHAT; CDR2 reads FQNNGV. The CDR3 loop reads CASSLAFPGQGGHEQFF. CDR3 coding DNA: TGTGCCAGCAGCTTAGCCTTCCCGGGACAGGGGGGGCATGAGCAGTTCTTC.

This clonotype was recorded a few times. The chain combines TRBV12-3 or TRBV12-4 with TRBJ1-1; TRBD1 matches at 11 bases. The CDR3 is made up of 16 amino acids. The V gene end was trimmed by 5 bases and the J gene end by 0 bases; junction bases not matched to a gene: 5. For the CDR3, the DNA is TGTGCCAGCAGTCTGGACAGGGGGCTGATGAACACTGAAGCTTTCTTT. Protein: CASSLDRGLMNTEAFF.

CDR3 DNA sequence: TGTGCCAGCAGCTTAGCCAGGGGGCGAAATTCACCCCTCCACTTT. Its protein product is CASSLARGRNSPLHF. The V call is TRBV7-2, the J call TRBJ1-6; 8 nucleotides agree with TRBD1. The CDR3 runs 15 residues. V lost 0 bases, J lost 7 bases, and 2 bases stayed unmatched. Germline assignment: CDR1 SGHTA and CDR2 FQGNSA.

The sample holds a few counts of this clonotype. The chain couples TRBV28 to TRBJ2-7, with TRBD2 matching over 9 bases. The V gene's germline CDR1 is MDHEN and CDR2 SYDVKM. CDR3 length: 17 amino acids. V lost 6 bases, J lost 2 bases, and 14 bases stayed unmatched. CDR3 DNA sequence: TGTGCCAGCAGCCCAATTAGCGGGGGCCGAACACCCTACGAGCAGTACTTC. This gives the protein CASSPISGGRTPYEQYF.

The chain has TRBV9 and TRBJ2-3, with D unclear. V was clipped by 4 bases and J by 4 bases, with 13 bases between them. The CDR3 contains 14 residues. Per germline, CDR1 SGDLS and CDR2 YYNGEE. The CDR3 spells CASSPSSLADTQYF. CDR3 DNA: TGTGCCAGCAGCCCATCATCCCTGGCAGATACGCAGTATTTT.

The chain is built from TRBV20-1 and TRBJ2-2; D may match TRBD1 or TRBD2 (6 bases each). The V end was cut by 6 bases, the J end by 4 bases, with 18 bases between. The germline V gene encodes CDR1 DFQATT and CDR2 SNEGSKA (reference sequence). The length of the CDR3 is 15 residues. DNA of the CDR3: TGCAGTGCACCTCCCGGGGGCGGTCTCACCGGGGAGCTGTTTTTT. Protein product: CSAPPGGGLTGELFF.

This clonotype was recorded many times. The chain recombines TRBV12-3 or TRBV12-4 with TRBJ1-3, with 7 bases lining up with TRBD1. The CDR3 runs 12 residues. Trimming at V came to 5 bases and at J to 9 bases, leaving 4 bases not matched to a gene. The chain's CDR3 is CASSNTGATIYF. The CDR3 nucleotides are TGTGCCAGCAGTAATACAGGGGCCACCATATATTTT.

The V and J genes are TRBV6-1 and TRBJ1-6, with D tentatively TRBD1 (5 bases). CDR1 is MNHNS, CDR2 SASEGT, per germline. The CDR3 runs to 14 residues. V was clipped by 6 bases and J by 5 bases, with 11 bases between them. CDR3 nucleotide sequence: TGTGCCAGCAGGGGGCAGGGCCATAATTCACCCCTCCACTTT. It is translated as CASRGQGHNSPLHF.

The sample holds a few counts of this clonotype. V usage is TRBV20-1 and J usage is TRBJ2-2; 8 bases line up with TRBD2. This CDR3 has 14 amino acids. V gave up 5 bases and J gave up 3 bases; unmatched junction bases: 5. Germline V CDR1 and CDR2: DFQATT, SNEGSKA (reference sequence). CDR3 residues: CSASGGAYTGELFF. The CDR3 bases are TGCAGTGCTTCGGGGGGGGCTTACACCGGGGAGCTGTTTTTT.

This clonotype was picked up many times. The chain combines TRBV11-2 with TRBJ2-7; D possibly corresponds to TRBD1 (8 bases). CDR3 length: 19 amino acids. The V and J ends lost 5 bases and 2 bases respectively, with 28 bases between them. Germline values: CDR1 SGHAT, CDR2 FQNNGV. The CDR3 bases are TGTGCCAGCAGCCCGTCCGGGACAGGTGTGGCTAGCGGCACCTACGAGCAGTACTTC. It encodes CASSPSGTGVASGTYEQYF.

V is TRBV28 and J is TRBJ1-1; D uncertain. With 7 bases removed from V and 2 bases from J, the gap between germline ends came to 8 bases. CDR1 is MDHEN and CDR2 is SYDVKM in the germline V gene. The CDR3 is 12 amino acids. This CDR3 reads CASIEGNTEAFF. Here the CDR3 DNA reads TGTGCCAGCATTGAGGGAAACACTGAAGCTTTCTTT.